Listed below are T cell receptor beta chains from one sample, sequenced in a study of blood T cell repertoires in COVID-19. Only in-frame clones appear in the TCRdb table, and some are missing; sequencing was by immunoSEQ multiplex PCR. This repertoire shows some 150,000 clones, roughly 79% found once; its top ten account for approximately 8.4%. The sequencing sample was made of peripheral blood. Receptors originate from a human donor with acute or convalescent COVID-19. The donor label of this sample is uncertain. The CDR3 runs from the conserved cysteine through the conserved F or W. The D gene is left open where the match is weak. Clone size appears in some rows only: once, few, many, or a class for an expanded clone.

abundance	d_gene	j_gene	v_gene	CDR3aa	CDR3nt
NA	NA	TRBJ1-1	TRBV10-2	CASSDQRADGTEAFF	TGCGCCAGCAGTGACCAACGAGCGGACGGCACTGAAGCTTTCTTT
NA	NA	TRBJ1-1	TRBV12-3/TRBV12-4	CATGKGTEAFF	TGTGCCACCGGGAAAGGCACTGAAGCTTTCTTT
once	NA	TRBJ1-2	TRBV24-1	CATSPGSPNYGYTF	TGTGCCACCAGTCCTGGGAGTCCTAACTATGGCTACACCTTC
NA	NA	TRBJ1-1	TRBV15	CATSRDVVQVNTEAFF	TGTGCCACCAGCAGAGATGTGGTTCAGGTGAACACTGAAGCTTTCTTT
NA	NA	TRBJ1-1	TRBV5-1	CASSLDREAFF	TGCGCCAGCAGCTTAGACAGAGAAGCTTTCTTT
NA	NA	TRBJ2-3	TRBV11-2	CASSPEITDTQYF	TGTGCCAGCAGCCCCGAGATCACAGATACGCAGTATTTT
few	NA	TRBJ1-1	TRBV2	CASSGGRAFAEAFF	TGTGCCAGCAGTGGCGGCAGGGCCTTCGCTGAAGCTTTCTTT
NA	NA	TRBJ1-5	TRBV5-4	CASSPRPGPFGNQPQHF	TGTGCCAGCAGCCCGCGACCAGGGCCCTTTGGCAATCAGCCCCAGCATTTT
NA	TRBD1	TRBJ1-1	TRBV9	CASSDSDRGDTEAFF	TGTGCCAGCAGCGATTCGGACAGGGGGGACACTGAAGCTTTCTTT
NA	NA	TRBJ1-2	TRBV11-2	CASTVSGGVNYGYTF	TGTGCCAGCACTGTGTCCGGGGGGGTTAACTATGGCTACACCTTC
NA	NA	TRBJ1-5	TRBV5-6	CASSNRPSNQPQHF	TGTGCCAGCAGCAACAGACCCTCGAATCAGCCCCAGCATTTT
NA	NA	TRBJ1-2	TRBV6-5	CASSRESRANYGYTF	TGTGCCAGCTCCCGCGAAAGCCGAGCTAACTATGGCTACACCTTC
NA	NA	TRBJ1-1	TRBV4-1	CASSQDEEGTEAFF	TGCGCCAGCAGCCAAGATGAGGAGGGGACTGAAGCTTTCTTT
NA	NA	TRBJ1-6	TRBV2	CASSEASGGGNSPLHF	TGTGCCAGCAGTGAGGCGTCTGGGGGAGGCAATTCACCCCTCCACTTT
NA	NA	TRBJ1-1	TRBV5-1	CASMGQYEAFF	TGCGCCAGCATGGGGCAATATGAAGCTTTCTTT
NA	NA	TRBJ2-5	TRBV9	CASSLMVSGSMETQYF	TGTGCCAGCAGCTTAATGGTTAGCGGCTCAATGGAGACCCAGTACTTC
few	NA	TRBJ1-1	TRBV4-1	CASSQGGEDTEAFF	TGCGCCAGCAGCCAAGGGGGCGAGGATACTGAAGCTTTCTTT
NA	TRBD1	TRBJ1-6	TRBV5-6	CASSEGQSKPYNSPLHF	TGTGCCAGCAGCGAGGGACAGTCGAAACCCTATAATTCACCCCTCCACTTT
NA	TRBD2	TRBJ2-3	TRBV4-2	CASSQPGLAGFTDTQYF	TGTGCCAGCAGCCAACCGGGACTAGCGGGTTTCACAGATACGCAGTATTTT
few	TRBD1	TRBJ1-5	TRBV6-1	CASSERQGGNQPQHF	TGTGCCAGCAGTGAGAGACAGGGTGGCAATCAGCCCCAGCATTTT
NA	TRBD2	TRBJ2-1	TRBV13	CASSLDLAGYNEQFF	TGTGCCAGCAGCTTAGATCTAGCGGGGTACAATGAGCAGTTCTTC
NA	NA	TRBJ1-3	TRBV9	CASSEGVTGNTIYF	TGTGCCAGCAGCGAGGGGGTGACTGGAAACACCATATATTTT
NA	NA	TRBJ2-1	TRBV3-1/TRBV3-2	CASSQGWSEQFF	TGTGCCAGCAGCCAAGGGTGGAGTGAGCAGTTCTTC
NA	TRBD1	TRBJ1-1	TRBV2	CASRVGQVAEAFF	TGTGCCAGCAGGGTTGGACAGGTTGCTGAAGCTTTCTTT
NA	NA	TRBJ1-1	TRBV2	CASSSSGPSAVAFF	TGTGCCAGCAGTTCCTCCGGGCCTAGCGCCGTAGCTTTCTTT
once	NA	TRBJ1-2	TRBV2	CASSERQLYGYTF	TGTGCCAGCAGTGAAAGACAGCTCTATGGCTACACCTTC
NA	TRBD1	TRBJ1-1	TRBV15	CATSNRDSQDEAFF	TGTGCCACCAGTAACCGGGACAGCCAGGATGAAGCTTTCTTT
NA	NA	TRBJ1-3	TRBV6-5	CASSYSRGLSGNTIYF	TGTGCCAGCAGTTACTCGCGGGGGCTCTCTGGAAACACCATATATTTT
NA	NA	TRBJ2-7	TRBV5-5	CASSLGPPSYEQYF	TGTGCCAGCAGCTTGGGGCCGCCGTCCTACGAGCAGTACTTC
NA	NA	TRBJ1-1	TRBV21-1	CASRRGRLQFKLNTEAFF	TGTGCCAGCCGCAGGGGGCGCCTCCAATTCAAATTGAACACTGAAGCTTTCTTT
many	NA	TRBJ1-4	TRBV7-9	CASRPPEETNEKLFF	TGTGCCAGCAGGCCCCCCGAGGAAACTAATGAAAAACTGTTTTTT
NA	TRBD1	TRBJ1-4	TRBV19	CASSGDRTGTNEKLFF	TGTGCCAGTAGTGGGGACAGGACAGGGACTAATGAAAAACTGTTTTTT
NA	NA	TRBJ1-4	TRBV3-1/TRBV3-2	CASSPRREKLFF	TGTGCCAGCAGCCCCAGAAGAGAAAAACTGTTTTTT
NA	NA	TRBJ1-6	TRBV23-1	CASSQSDNNSPLHF	TGCGCCAGCAGTCAATCGGACAATAATTCACCCCTCCACTTT
NA	NA	TRBJ1-1	TRBV19	CASSTGKRHTEAFF	TGTGCCAGTAGTACAGGCAAGCGGCACACTGAAGCTTTCTTT
NA	NA	TRBJ2-3	TRBV2	CASTVRGNIDTQYF	TGTGCCAGCACGGTCCGGGGGAACATAGATACGCAGTATTTT
NA	NA	TRBJ2-1	TRBV9	CASSVSWTAYNEQFF	TGTGCCAGCAGCGTATCTTGGACAGCCTACAATGAGCAGTTCTTC
few	TRBD1	TRBJ1-6	TRBV28	CALQGLGNSPLHF	TGTGCATTACAGGGGCTGGGGAATTCACCCCTCCACTTT
NA	NA	TRBJ2-2	TRBV9	CASSLGHYGELFF	TGTGCCAGCAGCCTTGGACATTACGGGGAGCTGTTTTTT
NA	NA	TRBJ1-3	TRBV11-2	CASSSAGGRNTIYF	TGTGCCAGCAGCTCGGCGGGGGGGAGGAACACCATATATTTT
NA	NA	TRBJ2-6	TRBV21-1	CASSYTGANVLTF	TGTGCCAGCAGTTATACTGGGGCCAACGTCCTGACTTTC
NA	TRBD1	TRBJ2-7	TRBV4-1	CASSLQGQGAREQYF	TGCGCCAGCAGCCTCCAGGGACAGGGGGCGCGGGAGCAGTACTTC
NA	TRBD1	TRBJ1-1	TRBV11-2	CASSLAEGATEAFF	TGTGCCAGCAGCTTAGCCGAGGGGGCGACTGAAGCTTTCTTT
NA	NA	TRBJ1-5	TRBV2	CASSETSDNQPQHF	TGTGCCAGCAGTGAAACGAGTGACAATCAGCCCCAGCATTTT
NA	NA	TRBJ1-5	TRBV27	CASRRDLTANNQPQHF	TGTGCCAGCAGACGCGACCTGACAGCTAACAATCAGCCCCAGCATTTT
NA	NA	TRBJ1-1	TRBV30	CAWSGVTKRVNTEAFF	TGTGCCTGGAGTGGGGTGACCAAGAGGGTGAACACTGAAGCTTTCTTT
NA	TRBD2	TRBJ2-5	TRBV10-1	CASSDGTTQETQYF	TGCGCCAGCAGTGATGGGACTACCCAAGAGACCCAGTACTTC
NA	NA	TRBJ2-3	TRBV29-1	CSVEDGPQSQYF	TGCAGCGTTGAAGATGGCCCCCAATCACAGTATTTT
NA	NA	TRBJ2-5	TRBV2	CASSGRGKETQYF	TGTGCCAGCAGTGGACGGGGGAAAGAGACCCAGTACTTC
few	TRBD1	TRBJ2-1	TRBV6-5	CASSWDRKSGRQFF	TGTGCCAGCAGCTGGGACAGGAAAAGTGGACGGCAGTTCTTC
NA	NA	TRBJ1-3	TRBV9	CASSPLGGGSLSGNTIYF	TGTGCCAGCAGCCCTCTGGGGGGAGGCAGTCTCTCTGGAAACACCATATATTTT
NA	TRBD1	TRBJ2-6	TRBV6-4	CASRPGGSSGANVLTF	TGTGCCAGCAGACCAGGGGGTAGCTCTGGGGCCAACGTCCTGACTTTC
NA	TRBD1	TRBJ1-5	TRBV2	CASRFGGGGNQPQHF	TGTGCCAGCAGGTTTGGAGGGGGCGGCAATCAGCCCCAGCATTTT
NA	NA	TRBJ2-3	TRBV3-1/TRBV3-2	CASSPQADTQYF	TGTGCCAGCAGCCCCCAGGCAGATACGCAGTATTTT